The 9 T cell receptor beta chains listed next were all sequenced from one sample in a study of cytomegalovirus exposure and HLA in healthy donors (dated 2017 in TCRdb). The library was made by the immunoSEQ multiplex PCR assay. For the multiplex PCR, a mixture combining 60 forward primers for TCR Vbeta segments and 13 reverse primers for TCR Jbeta segments was used. TCRdb obtained this table from immuneACCESS and retained in-frame rearrangements with V and J assigned. These tables miss some clones; where compared with another copy, unresolved V genes account for less than half of the shortfall, and the remainder is unexplained. This sample has about 200,000 clones in its table, and around 88% of those were observed once. Jointly, the top ten make up less than 0.4% of the sample. The sample consisted of PBMCs. All receptors come from a woman aged 30 to 39 in good health and CMV-seronegative.

J is TRBJ1-5 and V is TRBV9; maybe TRBD1 (5 bases). The CDR3 loop spans 14 amino acids. CDR1 is SGDLS, CDR2 YYNGEE, per germline. With 0 bases removed from V and 6 bases from J, the gap between germline ends came to 10 bases. The CDR3 sequence is CASSVDATGQPQHF. The DNA for the CDR3 is TGTGCCAGCAGCGTAGATGCTACAGGTCAGCCCCAGCATTTT.

This clone was seen just once. The genes are TRBV2 and TRBJ2-5; TRBD1 matches 7 bases. Germline-derived CDR1 and CDR2 are SNHLY and FYNNEI. This CDR3 comprises 15 residues. With 4 bases clipped from V and 4 bases from J, the junction kept 9 bases outside the gene matches. For the CDR3, the DNA is TGTGCCAGCAGTGGGGAGAGGGGGCGCACAGAGACCCAGTACTTC. Its protein is CASSGERGRTETQYF. Looking up the rest from reference TRBV2 and TRBJ2-5 gives the full variable domain: EPEVTQTPSHQVTQMGQEVILRCVPISNHLYFYWYRQILGQKVEFLVSFYNNEISEKSEIFDDQFSVERPDGSNFTLKIRSTKLEDSAMYFCASSGERGRTETQYFGPGTRLLVL.

This clone was seen only once. CDR3 sequence reads: CASSERGLVADTQYF. The CDR3 DNA follows: TGTGCCAGCAGCGAAAGGGGGCTTGTGGCAGATACGCAGTATTTT. V is TRBV9 and J is TRBJ2-3; 7 nucleotides line up with TRBD1. V gave up 3 bases and J gave up 4 bases; unmatched junction bases: 8. The CDR3 extends over 15 amino acids. Germline assignment: CDR1 SGDLS and CDR2 YYNGEE.

The genes are TRBV2 and TRBJ2-3; 7 bases fit TRBD2. Germline CDR1 and CDR2: SNHLY and FYNNEI. J was trimmed by 2 bases and V by 3 bases; bases with no gene match: 8. The CDR3 is 16 amino acids. The CDR3 sequence is CASSEGTTVSTDTQYF. The CDR3 DNA is TGTGCCAGCAGTGAGGGGACTACAGTTTCCACAGATACGCAGTATTTT.

This clone has more than one count but fewer than ten. This chain connects TRBV10-2 to TRBJ2-1; 7 nucleotides align to TRBD1. The length of the CDR3 is 14 residues. V shed 8 bases and J 6 bases; nucleotides not matched to a gene: 10. Germline CDR1 is WSHSY and CDR2 is SAAADI. This CDR3 reads CASVIGAGGNEQFF. DNA of the CDR3: TGCGCCAGCGTGATAGGGGCAGGGGGCAATGAGCAGTTCTTC.

The chain is built from TRBV11-2 and TRBJ2-4, with D possibly being TRBD1 (5 bases). The CDR3 has 15 residues. V shed 3 bases and J shed 10 bases, with 19 bases lying between them. CDR1 is SGHAT, CDR2 FQNNGV, per germline. CDR3 bases: TGTGCCAGCAGCTTGGGTCGACTCATGGGGCAAATTCAGTACTTC. Protein: CASSLGRLMGQIQYF.

This chain uses TRBV2 with TRBJ2-1; 9 nucleotides line up with TRBD1. Trimming cost V 5 bases and J 0 bases; bases outside gene matches: 2. Germline values: CDR1 SNHLY, CDR2 FYNNEI. The CDR3 is 15 residues long. The CDR3 nucleotides read TGTGCCAGCAGTCCGGGACAGGGCTCCTACAATGAGCAGTTCTTC. Its translation: CASSPGQGSYNEQFF.

The rearrangement links TRBV2 to TRBJ2-3; 8 bases are shared with TRBD1. V lost 4 bases and J lost 8; bases outside the gene matches: 8. CDR1 is SNHLY, CDR2 FYNNEI, per germline. The CDR3 consists of 14 residues. The CDR3 DNA follows: TGTGCCAGCAGTGCAGGCAGGGGGCGCGGTACGCAGTATTTT. This encodes CASSAGRGRGTQYF.

V and J are TRBV7-8 and TRBJ2-7; TRBD1 is a possible D gene (6 bases). Germline V gene lookup returns CDR1 SGHVS and CDR2 FQNEAQ. The CDR3 covers 13 residues. V lost 2 bases and J 6 bases, leaving 11 bases between the germline ends. CDR3 DNA: TGTGCCAGCAGCTTAACCCCCAGGGGCGAGCAGTACTTC. Its translation: CASSLTPRGEQYF.